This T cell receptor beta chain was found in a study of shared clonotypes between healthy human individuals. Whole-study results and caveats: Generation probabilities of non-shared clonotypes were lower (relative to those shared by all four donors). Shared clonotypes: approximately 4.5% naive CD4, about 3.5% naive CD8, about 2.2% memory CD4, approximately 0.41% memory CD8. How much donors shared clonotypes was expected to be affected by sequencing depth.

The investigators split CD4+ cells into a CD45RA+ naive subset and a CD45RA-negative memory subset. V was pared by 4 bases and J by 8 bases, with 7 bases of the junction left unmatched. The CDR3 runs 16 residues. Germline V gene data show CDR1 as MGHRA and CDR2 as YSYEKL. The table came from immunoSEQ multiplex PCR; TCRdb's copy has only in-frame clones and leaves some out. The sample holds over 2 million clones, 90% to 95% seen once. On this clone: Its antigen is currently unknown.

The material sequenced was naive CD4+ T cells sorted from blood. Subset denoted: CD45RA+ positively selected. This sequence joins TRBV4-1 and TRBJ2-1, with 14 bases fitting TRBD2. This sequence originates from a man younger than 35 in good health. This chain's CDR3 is CASSLGLAGGFYEQFF. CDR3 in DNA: TGCGCCAGCAGCCTCGGACTAGCGGGGGGCTTCTATGAGCAGTTCTTC.